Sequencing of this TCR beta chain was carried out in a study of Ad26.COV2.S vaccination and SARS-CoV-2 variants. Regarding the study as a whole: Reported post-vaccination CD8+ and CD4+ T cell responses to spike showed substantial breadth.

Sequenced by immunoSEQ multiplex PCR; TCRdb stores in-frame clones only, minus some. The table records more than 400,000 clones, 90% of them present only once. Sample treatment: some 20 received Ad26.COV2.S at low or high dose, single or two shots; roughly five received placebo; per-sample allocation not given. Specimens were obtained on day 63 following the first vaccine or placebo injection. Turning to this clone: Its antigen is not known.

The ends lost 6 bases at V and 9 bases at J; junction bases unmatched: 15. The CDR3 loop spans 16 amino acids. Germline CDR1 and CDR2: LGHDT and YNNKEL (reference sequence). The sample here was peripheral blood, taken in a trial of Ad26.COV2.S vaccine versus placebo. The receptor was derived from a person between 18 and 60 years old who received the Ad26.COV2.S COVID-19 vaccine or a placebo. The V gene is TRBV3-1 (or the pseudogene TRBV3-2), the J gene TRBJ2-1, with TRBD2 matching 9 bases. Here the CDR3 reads CASSLGFTAGGGEQFF. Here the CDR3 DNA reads TGTGCCAGCAGTCTTGGATTTACAGCGGGAGGAGGTGAGCAGTTCTTC.